The 5 T cell receptor beta chains below come from one sample, sequenced in a study of PD-1 blockade in classical Hodgkin lymphoma (dated by TCRdb to 2019 to 2021). The label giving this sample's time point can be read as: cycle 2 day 1 (C2D1) of nivolumab. Every trial patient had relapsed following autologous stem cell transplantation, and prior brentuximab vedotin exposure was what differed among cohorts A, B and C. Library generation was performed with the immunoSEQ multiplex PCR assay. The table was pulled from immuneACCESS by TCRdb, which kept in-frame rearrangements only. Such tables lose some clones; where checked, under half of the loss comes from unresolved V genes, and the rest has no known cause. For this sample the table gives about 93,000 clones, of which 80% to 95% were detected only once. Roughly 2.6% of the sample lies in the top ten. The sample was peripheral blood mononuclear cells (PBMCs), taken before the second cycle of nivolumab. Receptor source: a human donor with classical Hodgkin lymphoma.

This chain links TRBV6-5 with TRBJ1-1; TRBD1 matches at 7 bases. Trimming removed 5 bases from V and 12 bases from J; junction bases left unmatched: 12. Germline CDR1 is MNHEY and CDR2 is SVGAGI. The CDR3 contains 13 residues. The CDR3 is CASSRSRRDSSFF. As DNA, the CDR3 is TGTGCCAGCAGTCGAAGCAGACGGGACAGTTCTTTCTTT.

This clone came up once. This sequence joins TRBV19 and TRBJ1-4; no clear D. Trimming shortened V by 6 bases and J by 0 bases, and 8 bases separated the two germline ends. Germline lookup yields CDR1 LNHDA and CDR2 SQIVND (reference sequence). The CDR3 covers 14 residues. The CDR3 protein is CASREIATNEKLFF. CDR3 nucleotides: TGTGCCAGTAGAGAAATCGCAACTAATGAAAAACTGTTTTTT.

The V gene is TRBV25-1, the J gene TRBJ2-5, with D tentatively TRBD2 (5 bases). Between the trimmed V and J ends, which lost 3 bases and 0 bases, there was a span of 20 bases. This CDR3 has 18 amino acids. In germline, CDR1 is MGHDK, CDR2 SYGVNS. The CDR3 region has the DNA TGTGCCAGCAGTGATGAATTTTCAGTCGGGGTGTACCAAGAGACCCAGTACTTC. The encoded protein is CASSDEFSVGVYQETQYF.

V gene TRBV5-1 combines with J gene TRBJ2-7, with 7 bases matching TRBD2. The CDR3 totals 16 residues. In germline, CDR1 is SGHRS, CDR2 YFSETQ. The V segment lost 0 bases and the J segment 1 base; nucleotides outside the gene matches: 7. The CDR3 spells CASSLGTGLTSYEQYF. The CDR3 nucleotides are TGCGCCAGCAGCTTGGGCACGGGACTAACTTCCTACGAGCAGTACTTC.

This clone has a single count. The chain is built from TRBV6-1 and TRBJ1-5; D is uncertain. With 6 bases removed from V and 0 bases from J, the gap between germline ends came to 12 bases. The CDR3 covers 15 residues. Germline-derived CDR1 and CDR2 are MNHNS and SASEGT. The CDR3 region is CASSPTLYSNQPQHF. The CDR3 coding sequence is TGTGCCAGCAGCCCCACGTTATATAGCAATCAGCCCCAGCATTTT.